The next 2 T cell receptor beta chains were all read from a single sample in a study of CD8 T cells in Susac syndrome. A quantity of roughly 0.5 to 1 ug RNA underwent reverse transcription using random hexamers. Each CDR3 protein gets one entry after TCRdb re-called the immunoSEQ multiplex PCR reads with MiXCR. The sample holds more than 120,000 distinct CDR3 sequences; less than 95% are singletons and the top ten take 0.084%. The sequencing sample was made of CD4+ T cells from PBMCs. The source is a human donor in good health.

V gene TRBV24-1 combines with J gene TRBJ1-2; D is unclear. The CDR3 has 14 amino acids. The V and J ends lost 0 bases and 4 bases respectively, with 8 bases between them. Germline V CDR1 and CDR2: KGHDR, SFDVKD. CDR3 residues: CATSDLHLLYGYTF. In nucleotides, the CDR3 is TGTGCCACCAGTGATTTGCATCTACTCTATGGCTACACCTTC.

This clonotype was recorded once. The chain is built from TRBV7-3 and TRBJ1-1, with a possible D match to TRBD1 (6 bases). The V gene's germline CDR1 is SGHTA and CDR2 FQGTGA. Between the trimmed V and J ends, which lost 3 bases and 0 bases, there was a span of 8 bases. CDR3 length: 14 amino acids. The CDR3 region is CASSLQGMNTEAFF. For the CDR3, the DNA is TGTGCCAGCAGCTTGCAGGGGATGAACACTGAAGCTTTCTTT.